These 16 T cell receptor beta chains were all obtained from the same sample, sequenced in a study of blood T cell repertoires in COVID-19. Sequenced by immunoSEQ multiplex PCR; TCRdb stores in-frame clones only, minus some. Among about 200,000 clones listed, approximately 84% were seen once. The sample was peripheral blood. These receptors all stem from an elderly woman with acute or convalescent COVID-19.

This chain joins TRBV7-9 and TRBJ2-3; no reliable D call. CDR3 length: 14 residues. Germline V lookup: CDR1 SEHNR, CDR2 FQNEAQ (reference sequence). V was shortened by 2 bases and J by 6 bases, with 12 bases between the two germline ends. CDR3 DNA: TGTGCCAGCAGCTTACTCGGGTCGGCTGATACGCAGTATTTT. Translation: CASSLLGSADTQYF.

The chain is built from TRBV7-8 and TRBJ2-1; 10 nucleotides agree with TRBD1. CDR3 length equals 17 residues. V shed 0 bases and J 2 bases; nucleotides not matched to a gene: 4. Germline-derived CDR1 and CDR2 are SGHVS and FQNEAQ. The DNA for the CDR3 is TGTGCCAGCAGCTTAGCCTTGACAGGGGGCCCCTACAATGAGCAGTTCTTC. Its translation is CASSLALTGGPYNEQFF.

This clone was counted only a few times. The V and J genes are TRBV6-6 and TRBJ1-6; no clear D. Deletions cut 2 bases from V and 8 bases from J, with 16 bases between. Germline V gene sequence: CDR1 MNHNY, CDR2 SVGAGI (reference sequence). There are 16 residues in the CDR3. In nucleotides, the CDR3 is TGTGCCAGCAGTTACCAGGCCACTCTATACGATTCACCCCTCCACTTT. Encoded protein: CASSYQATLYDSPLHF.

Only a few counts were recorded for this clone. Relative to the germline gene, one junction end is altered; a read error may explain this. This chain connects TRBV2 to TRBJ2-7; D is unresolved. CDR1 is SNHLY and CDR2 is FYNNEI in the germline V gene. The CDR3 contains 11 residues. The CDR3 region is CASSETPIQTF. The DNA for the CDR3 is TGTGCCAGCAGTGAAACTCCTATCCAAACCTTC.

The gene calls are TRBV4-2 and TRBJ2-7, with D perhaps matching TRBD1 (6 bases). The CDR3 runs to 14 residues. Germline V gene sequence: CDR1 LGHNA, CDR2 YNFKEQ. Trimming pared 2 bases from V and 0 bases from J, leaving 8 bases between. CDR3 sequence: CASSQTGSSYEQYF. The CDR3 bases are TGTGCCAGCAGCCAAACAGGGAGCTCCTACGAGCAGTACTTC.

This clone was seen a few times. The chain links TRBV10-1 to TRBJ2-2, with 8 bases matching TRBD2. Trimming removed 11 bases from V and 6 bases from J; junction bases left unmatched: 5. The CDR3 totals 12 residues. Germline V gene lookup returns CDR1 WNHNN and CDR2 SYGVQD (reference sequence). The CDR3 region is CAAGRVAGELFF. The CDR3 nucleotides are TGCGCCGCCGGGAGGGTGGCCGGGGAGCTGTTTTTT.

This chain connects TRBV6-5 to TRBJ2-1; D is undetermined. Trimming left V 2 bases short and J 4 bases short, with 6 bases between. The CDR3 covers 13 residues. The germline V gene encodes CDR1 MNHEY and CDR2 SVGAGI. The CDR3 spells CASSYTGYNEQFF. CDR3 nucleotide sequence: TGTGCCAGCAGTTACACGGGTTACAATGAGCAGTTCTTC.

This chain connects TRBV18 to TRBJ1-5; D possibly corresponds to TRBD1 (6 bases). Between the trimmed V and J ends, which lost 3 bases and 0 bases, there was a span of 12 bases. CDR3 length equals 16 residues. Germline CDR1 KGHSH, CDR2 LQKENI. In DNA form, the CDR3 reads TGTGCCAGCTCACCCCCCGGGACAAATAGCAATCAGCCCCAGCATTTT. Its protein is CASSPPGTNSNQPQHF.

This clone was counted between two and nine times. The chain carries TRBV6-5 and TRBJ1-3; weak D call: TRBD1 (6 bases). Trimming took 2 bases from V and 4 from J, leaving 9 bases between them. The CDR3 has 14 residues. CDR1 is MNHEY and CDR2 is SVGAGI in the germline V gene. The CDR3 reads CASSYAGAGNTIYF. The CDR3 nucleotides are TGTGCCAGCAGTTACGCAGGGGCCGGAAACACCATATATTTT.

In DNA form, the CDR3 reads TGTGCCAGCAGCTCTCTAGCGGGAGACAGCACAGATACGCAGTATTTT. Translated, it gives CASSSLAGDSTDTQYF. The chain combines TRBV7-2 with TRBJ2-3; 10 positions match TRBD2. The CDR3 totals 16 residues. J gave up 0 bases and V 4 bases, and 4 bases lay outside the gene matches. Per germline, CDR1 SGHTA and CDR2 FQGNSA.

The rearrangement links TRBV15 to TRBJ2-3; D gene ambiguous. The CDR3 consists of 12 residues. V was clipped by 4 bases and J by 6 bases, with 8 bases between them. CDR1 is LNHNV, CDR2 YYDKDF, per germline (reference sequence). Written as DNA, the CDR3 is TGTGCCACCAGCATTACCGGGGATACGCAGTATTTT. Translation: CATSITGDTQYF.

The chain recombines TRBV5-1 with TRBJ2-7; maybe TRBD2 (5 bases). CDR3 length: 16 residues. Germline lookup yields CDR1 SGHRS and CDR2 YFSETQ. V shed 0 bases and J shed 4 bases, with 17 bases lying between them. The CDR3 DNA sequence: TGCGCCAGCAGCTTGGCCGCGGGTTCTGAGTGGTACGAGCAGTACTTC. Protein: CASSLAAGSEWYEQYF.

This clone turned up a few times. The chain uses TRBV5-6 and TRBJ2-7; TRBD2 matches 7 bases. Germline CDR1 and CDR2: SGHDT and YYEEEE. The V segment lost 4 bases and the J segment 0 bases; nucleotides outside the gene matches: 10. The CDR3 sequence is 16 residues long. This chain's CDR3 is CASSQPGLPDSYEQYF. Here the CDR3 DNA reads TGTGCCAGCAGCCAACCGGGACTACCCGACTCCTACGAGCAGTACTTC.

J is TRBJ1-5 and V is TRBV2; TRBD1 aligns across 10 bases. The CDR3 is made up of 15 amino acids. In germline, CDR1 is SNHLY, CDR2 FYNNEI. Trimming took 7 bases from V and 3 from J; bases not matched to a gene: 6. CDR3 residues: CASNAGTGANQPQHF. CDR3 sequence (DNA): TGTGCCAGCAATGCCGGGACAGGGGCCAATCAGCCCCAGCATTTT.

Points on this clone: Sequence at one end of the junction differs from germline and may be a read error. The V and J genes are TRBV25-1 and TRBJ2-2, with a tentative D call TRBD2 (6 bases). The CDR3 consists of 12 residues. The germline gives CDR1 MGHDK, CDR2 SYGVNS. The CDR3: CASSREGRGAVF. The CDR3 DNA reads TGTGCCAGTTCCCGGGAAGGGCGGGGAGCTGTTTTT.

This chain links TRBV10-3 with TRBJ1-6; no definite D call. Germline CDR1 and CDR2: ENHRY and SYGVKD. V shed 3 bases and J shed 9 bases, with 6 bases lying between them. The CDR3 covers 12 residues. The CDR3 coding sequence is TGTGCCATCAGTGACCCGGGTTCACCCCTCCACTTT. Protein sequence: CAISDPGSPLHF.